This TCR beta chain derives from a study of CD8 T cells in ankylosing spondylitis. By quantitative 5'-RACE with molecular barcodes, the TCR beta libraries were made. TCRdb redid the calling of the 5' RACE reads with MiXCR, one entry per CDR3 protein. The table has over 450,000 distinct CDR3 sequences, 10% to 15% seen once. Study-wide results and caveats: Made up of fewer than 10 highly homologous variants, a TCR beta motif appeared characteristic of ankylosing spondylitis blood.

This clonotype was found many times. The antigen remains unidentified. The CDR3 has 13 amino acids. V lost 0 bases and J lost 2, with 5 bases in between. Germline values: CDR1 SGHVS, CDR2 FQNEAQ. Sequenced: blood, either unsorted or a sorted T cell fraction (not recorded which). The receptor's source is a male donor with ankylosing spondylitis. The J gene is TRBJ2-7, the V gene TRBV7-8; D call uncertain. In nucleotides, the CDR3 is TGTGCCAGCAGCTTAGCGGGCCCCTACGAGCAGTACTTC. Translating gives CASSLAGPYEQYF.